These 32 T cell receptor beta chains share one sample of origin, sequenced in a study of cytomegalovirus exposure and HLA in healthy donors. The PCR used 60 Vbeta and 13 Jbeta primers. Measured with immunoSEQ multiplex PCR; TCRdb has only the in-frame clones, and not every one. The sample holds about 130,000 clones, 80% to 90% seen once. The specimen sequenced was PBMCs. The receptor source for this set is a woman between 25 and 40 years old in good health and CMV-seronegative.

This clone was counted a few times. J is TRBJ2-5 and V is TRBV5-1; perhaps TRBD1 as D (5 bases). The CDR3 is 14 amino acids. Germline CDR1 SGHRS, CDR2 YFSETQ. With 0 bases removed from V and 13 bases from J, the gap between germline ends came to 19 bases. This CDR3 reads CASSLVVDNPVWYF. CDR3 in DNA: TGCGCCAGCAGCTTGGTGGTGGACAACCCTGTTTGGTACTTC.

The chain employs TRBV5-1 and TRBJ1-2; a weak D match, TRBD1 (5 bases). CDR3 size: 13 residues. With 0 bases removed from V and 8 bases from J, the gap between germline ends came to 11 bases. Germline V gene lookup returns CDR1 SGHRS and CDR2 YFSETQ. The CDR3 coding sequence is TGCGCCAGCAGCTTGGAATCCCGGGGGGGCTACACCTTC. It encodes CASSLESRGGYTF.

The chain employs TRBV6-6 and TRBJ2-1, with TRBD1 as a possible D gene (6 bases). V gave up 2 bases and J gave up 7 bases, with 18 bases separating them. Per germline, CDR1 MNHNY and CDR2 SVGAGI (reference sequence). This CDR3 spans 16 amino acids. This CDR3 reads CASSYTRDRGGNEQFF. The CDR3, as DNA: TGTGCCAGCAGTTACACCCGGGACCGAGGGGGTAATGAGCAGTTCTTC.

The V and J genes are TRBV7-2 and TRBJ2-5, with D maybe TRBD1 (6 bases). Trimming removed 5 bases at V and 5 bases at J, with 12 bases between. The CDR3 has 13 amino acids. Looked up from germline, CDR1 is SGHTA and CDR2 is FQGNSA. The CDR3 DNA sequence: TGTGCCAGCAGCATTAGTGGGGGCGAGACCCAGTACTTC. Translated: CASSISGGETQYF.

V is TRBV4-1 and J is TRBJ2-5; D possibly corresponds to TRBD1 (5 bases). Germline CDR1 MGHRA, CDR2 YSYEKL. V shed 2 bases and J shed 1 base, with 8 bases lying between them. This CDR3 region has 14 residues. The DNA for the CDR3 is TGCGCCAGCAGCCAAAGGGGCACCCAAGAGACCCAGTACTTC. Translating it yields CASSQRGTQETQYF.

This chain uses TRBV27 with TRBJ2-1; D is possibly TRBD2 (5 bases). Germline V gene sequence: CDR1 MNHEY, CDR2 SMNVEV (reference sequence). Trimming pared 4 bases from V and 8 bases from J, leaving 12 bases between. The CDR3 runs to 13 residues. The DNA of the CDR3 is TGTGCCAGCAGTTCCCGGGGTACGGATGAGCAGTTCTTC. Its translation is CASSSRGTDEQFF.

V and J are TRBV12-5 and TRBJ2-3; possibly TRBD2 for D (6 bases). Germline V lookup: CDR1 LGHNT, CDR2 FRNRAP. Trimming took off 5 bases at V and 2 bases at J, with 11 bases between the two ends. This CDR3 contains 14 residues. Here the CDR3 reads CASGRDLITDTQYF. As DNA, the CDR3 is TGTGCTAGTGGTCGGGACTTAATCACAGATACGCAGTATTTT.

This rearrangement joins TRBV5-1 to TRBJ2-1, with D perhaps matching TRBD1 (5 bases). Trimming removed 0 bases from V and 8 bases from J, with 18 bases in between. Germline loops: CDR1 SGHRS, CDR2 YFSETQ. The CDR3 totals 16 residues. The DNA for the CDR3 is TGCGCCAGCAGCTTGGAATCTGGGGCTTGGAGCTATGAGCAGTTCTTC. Its protein product is CASSLESGAWSYEQFF.

CDR3 bases: TGTGCCAGCAGGGAGGACAGGGGCTATGGCTACACCTTC. It specifies CASREDRGYGYTF. This rearrangement joins TRBV2 to TRBJ1-2, with 9 positions matching TRBD1. This CDR3 spans 13 amino acids. After removal of 6 bases from V and 4 bases from J, the junction contained 3 bases not matched to a gene. Germline CDR1 and CDR2: SNHLY and FYNNEI.

The rearrangement links TRBV5-1 to TRBJ1-5, with 9 bases that match TRBD1. The CDR3 runs to 15 residues. Germline values: CDR1 SGHRS, CDR2 YFSETQ. J lost 2 bases, V lost 2 bases, and 2 bases had no gene match. This CDR3 is CASSLQGARNQPQHF. CDR3 bases: TGCGCCAGCAGCTTACAGGGGGCGCGCAATCAGCCCCAGCATTTT.

The genes are TRBV11-2 and TRBJ1-1; D is ambiguous. V was clipped by 2 bases and J by 1 base, with 5 bases between them. Per the germline V gene, CDR1 is SGHAT and CDR2 is FQNNGV. The CDR3 totals 13 residues. The CDR3, as DNA: TGTGCCAGCAGCTTAAGACAGAACACTGAAGCTTTCTTT. Its translation: CASSLRQNTEAFF.

The V call is TRBV18, the J call TRBJ2-3; maybe TRBD2 (5 bases). Germline V gene lookup returns CDR1 KGHSH and CDR2 LQKENI. The V end was cut by 2 bases, the J end by 0 bases, with 9 bases between. CDR3 length equals 15 residues. The CDR3 region has the DNA TGTGCCAGCTCACCAAAAGCGGCTAGCACAGATACGCAGTATTTT. Amino acid sequence: CASSPKAASTDTQYF.

V usage is TRBV10-2 and J usage is TRBJ2-6, with D possibly being TRBD2 (6 bases). The V end was cut by 2 bases, the J end by 0 bases, with 11 bases between. The CDR3 contains 17 residues. Germline V gene lookup returns CDR1 WSHSY and CDR2 SAAADI. This CDR3 is CASSETSSSSGANVLTF. DNA of the CDR3: TGCGCCAGCAGTGAGACTAGCTCTAGCTCTGGGGCCAACGTCCTGACTTTC.

This chain links TRBV5-6 with TRBJ1-2, with D hard to call. CDR1 is SGHDT and CDR2 is YYEEEE in the germline V gene. The CDR3 runs 13 residues. Between the trimmed V and J ends, which lost 4 bases and 6 bases, there was a span of 13 bases. The CDR3 sequence is CASSPRTPDGYTF. The CDR3 DNA reads TGTGCCAGCAGCCCCAGGACTCCTGATGGCTACACCTTC.

This clone was seen a single time. The rearrangement links TRBV21-1 to TRBJ1-6; the table calls TRBD1, which could not be checked here. TRBV21-1 has pseudogene status. This CDR3 region has 11 residues. CDR3 DNA: TGTGCCAGCAGCTCTCCGGGACAGATCCACTTT. It is translated as CASSSPGQIHF.

The chain couples TRBV4-3 to TRBJ2-1, with D possibly being TRBD2 (5 bases). V lost 0 bases and J lost 4, with 16 bases in between. This CDR3 spans 17 amino acids. Germline loops: CDR1 LGHNA, CDR2 YSLEER. The CDR3 DNA is TGCGCCAGCAGCCAAGATTGGGTGGGAGAACGGTACAATGAGCAGTTCTTC. Residues: CASSQDWVGERYNEQFF.

The chain carries TRBV6-5 and TRBJ2-1, with TRBD2 matching 10 bases. The CDR3 is 15 residues long. J lost 2 bases, V lost 5 bases, and 3 bases had no gene match. The germline V gene encodes CDR1 MNHEY and CDR2 SVGAGI. The CDR3 coding sequence is TGTGCCAGCAGTCCTACTAGCGGGACCTACAATGAGCAGTTCTTC. Translated, it gives CASSPTSGTYNEQFF.

This clone was seen only once. The rearrangement links TRBV6-6 to TRBJ2-2; TRBD1 aligns across 10 bases. CDR3 length: 16 amino acids. Germline V gives CDR1 MNHNY, CDR2 SVGAGI (reference sequence). Losses at the gene ends were 0 bases for V and 5 bases for J; bases not matched to a gene: 3. The CDR3 sequence is CASSYSGTGVTGELFF. The CDR3 DNA reads as TGTGCCAGCAGTTACTCAGGGACAGGGGTGACCGGGGAGCTGTTTTTT.

The chain combines TRBV27 with TRBJ1-2; D is unresolved. This CDR3 spans 16 amino acids. Germline CDR1 reads MNHEY; CDR2 reads SMNVEV (reference sequence). V was cut by 2 bases and J by 2 bases, with 15 bases left in between. The DNA of the CDR3 is TGTGCCAGCAGTTTACATGGGTCGGCTAGCAACTATGGCTACACCTTC. It codes for CASSLHGSASNYGYTF.

The V and J genes are TRBV4-1 and TRBJ2-1; 9 nucleotides line up with TRBD1. CDR3 length: 16 residues. CDR1 MGHRA and CDR2 YSYEKL come from the germline V gene. J was trimmed by 8 bases and V by 0 bases; bases with no gene match: 8. The CDR3 DNA is TGCGCCAGCAGCCAAGATCGGACAGGGGAGGGATATGAGCAGTTCTTC. Residues: CASSQDRTGEGYEQFF.

This clone has just one count. The chain is built from TRBV19 and TRBJ1-1; TRBD1 agrees at 7 bases. The V gene end was trimmed by 7 bases and the J gene end by 6 bases; junction bases not matched to a gene: 11. Germline V gene sequence: CDR1 LNHDA, CDR2 SQIVND (reference sequence). The CDR3 contains 14 residues. The CDR3 sequence: CASTPDRRRPEAFF. In DNA form, the CDR3 reads TGTGCCAGTACCCCGGACAGGCGCCGACCTGAAGCTTTCTTT.

The genes are TRBV6-1 and TRBJ1-1; 8 bases fit TRBD1. After removal of 2 bases from V and 4 bases from J, the junction contained 9 bases not matched to a gene. The germline gives CDR1 MNHNS, CDR2 SASEGT. The CDR3 sequence is 16 residues long. The DNA for the CDR3 is TGTGCCAGCAGTGAAATGGCAGGGGGCGCGGGCACTGAAGCTTTCTTT. Amino acids: CASSEMAGGAGTEAFF.

This chain links TRBV7-2 with TRBJ2-6, with TRBD2 matching 8 bases. After removal of 2 bases from V and 0 bases from J, the junction contained 6 bases not matched to a gene. There are 18 residues in the CDR3. The germline gives CDR1 SGHTA, CDR2 FQGNSA. CDR3 DNA sequence: TGTGCCAGCAGCTTAACCGGGACTAGGGACTCTGGGGCCAACGTCCTGACTTTC. This sequence encodes CASSLTGTRDSGANVLTF.

The chain combines TRBV5-4 with TRBJ2-5; 10 nucleotides align to TRBD2. The ends lost 1 base at V and 5 bases at J; junction bases unmatched: 5. Per germline, CDR1 SGHNT and CDR2 YYREEE (reference sequence). This CDR3 spans 15 amino acids. The CDR3 here is CASSLQRGGRETQYF. As DNA, the CDR3 is TGTGCCAGCAGCTTGCAGCGGGGGGGCCGCGAGACCCAGTACTTC.

The rearrangement uses TRBV4-2 and TRBJ2-3; maybe TRBD1 (6 bases). Germline V gene sequence: CDR1 LGHNA, CDR2 YNFKEQ. The CDR3 extends over 15 amino acids. V was trimmed by 5 bases and J by 6 bases, leaving 18 bases between them. The CDR3 reads CASSDRQERVDTQYF. The CDR3 DNA reads as TGTGCCAGCAGCGACCGACAGGAAAGGGTGGATACGCAGTATTTT.

A single count supports this clone. The chain combines TRBV30 with TRBJ1-5; 9 bases align to TRBD1. Germline V gives CDR1 GTSNPN, CDR2 SVGIG (reference sequence). Trimming removed 1 base from V and 6 bases from J; junction bases left unmatched: 1. The CDR3 runs to 13 residues. The DNA of the CDR3 is TGTGCCTGGAGTGGACAGGGGGGTCAGCCCCAGCATTTT. Translation gives CAWSGQGGQPQHF.

The chain has TRBV4-1 and TRBJ2-1, with 9 bases that match TRBD1. CDR1 is MGHRA, CDR2 YSYEKL, per germline. V lost 4 bases, J lost 5 bases, and 6 bases stayed unmatched. This CDR3 contains 15 residues. The CDR3 protein is CASSRMRDRDNEQFF. DNA for the CDR3: TGCGCCAGCAGCCGGATGCGGGACAGGGACAATGAGCAGTTCTTC.

The chain employs TRBV6-4 and TRBJ2-1; 10 bases are shared with TRBD2. Germline V gene data show CDR1 as MRHNA and CDR2 as SNTAGT. The CDR3 contains 15 residues. J lost 8 bases, V lost 0 bases, and 4 bases had no gene match. The CDR3 reads CASSDSASGSDEQFF. For the CDR3, the DNA is TGTGCCAGCAGTGACTCGGCTAGCGGGAGCGATGAGCAGTTCTTC.

The chain recombines TRBV14 with TRBJ2-3, with no clear D. The CDR3 runs 14 residues. Germline-derived CDR1 and CDR2 are SGHDN and FVKESK. Trimming stripped 3 bases from V and 9 bases from J, with 16 bases between. In nucleotides, the CDR3 is TGTGCCAGCAGCCACCTTGATGGCCTGGGCACGCAGTATTTT. This gives the protein CASSHLDGLGTQYF.

This clone was detected only a few times. The V and J genes are TRBV29-1 and TRBJ2-1; a weak D match, TRBD2 (6 bases). Trimming shortened V by 1 base and J by 4 bases, and 14 bases separated the two germline ends. Germline loops: CDR1 SQVTM, CDR2 ANQGSEA. The CDR3 is 15 amino acids. The chain's CDR3 is CSVEGALAAYNEQFF. The CDR3 region has the DNA TGCAGCGTTGAAGGCGCATTAGCGGCATACAATGAGCAGTTCTTC.

This clone came up once. The chain has TRBV2 and TRBJ1-1; D unclear. Germline CDR1 is SNHLY and CDR2 is FYNNEI. CDR3 length: 12 residues. Trimming left V 2 bases short and J 9 bases short, with 10 bases between. DNA for the CDR3: TGTGCCAGCAGTGAACGAGGATCTAAAGCTTTCTTT. It yields the protein CASSERGSKAFF.

The chain uses TRBV7-6 and TRBJ2-3, with D tentatively TRBD1 (6 bases). The V and J ends lost 5 bases and 2 bases respectively, with 17 bases between them. The CDR3 covers 16 residues. Germline CDR1 is SGHVS and CDR2 is FNYEAQ. In nucleotides, the CDR3 is TGTGCCAGCAGCGCAGAAACAGGGACCCTCACAGATACGCAGTATTTT. The encoded protein is CASSAETGTLTDTQYF.